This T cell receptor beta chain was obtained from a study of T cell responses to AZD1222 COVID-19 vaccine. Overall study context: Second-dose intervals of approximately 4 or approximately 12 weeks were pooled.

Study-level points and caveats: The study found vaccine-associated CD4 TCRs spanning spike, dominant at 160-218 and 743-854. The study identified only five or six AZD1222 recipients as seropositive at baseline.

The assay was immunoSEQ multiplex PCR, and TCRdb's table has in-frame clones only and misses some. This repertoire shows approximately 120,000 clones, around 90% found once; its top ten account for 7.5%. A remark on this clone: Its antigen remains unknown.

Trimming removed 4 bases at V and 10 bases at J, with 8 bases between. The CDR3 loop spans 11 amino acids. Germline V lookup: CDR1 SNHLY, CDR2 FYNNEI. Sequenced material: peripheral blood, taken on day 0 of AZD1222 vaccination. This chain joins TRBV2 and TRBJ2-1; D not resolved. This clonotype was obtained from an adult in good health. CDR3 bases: TGTGCCAGCAGTGTGTTGGCCGAGCAGTTCTTC. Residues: CASSVLAEQFF.